One sample yielded the 30 T cell receptor beta chains listed below, sequenced in a study of cytomegalovirus exposure and HLA in healthy donors (dated by TCRdb to about 2017). Receptors were amplified or captured by the immunoSEQ multiplex PCR assay. A mixture of 60 forward primers for TCR Vbeta segments and 13 reverse primers for TCR Jbeta segments was used in the multiplex PCR. Here the immuneACCESS table is served through TCRdb, limited to in-frame sequences with V and J called. Missing clones are a known gap in these copies; in checked studies unresolved V genes cover under half, and the rest lacks a known reason. The sample table shows 150,000 to 200,000 clones, and over 70% are seen once. The ten largest make up 6% to 7.5% of the sample. The sample taken for sequencing was PBMCs. These receptors all stem from a man aged 25-40 years in good health and CMV-seropositive.

This chain links TRBV6-1 with TRBJ1-1; 7 bases match TRBD1. V lost 6 bases to trimming and J lost 5 bases; unmatched junction nucleotides: 6. The CDR3 consists of 13 residues. CDR1 and CDR2 from the germline V gene are MNHNS and SASEGT. This chain's CDR3 is CASSDTGVTEAFF. CDR3 sequence (DNA): TGTGCCAGCAGCGATACAGGGGTGACTGAAGCTTTCTTT.

The chain links TRBV7-9 to TRBJ1-2; 7 bases agree with TRBD1. The junction had 17 bases not matched to a gene; V was cut back by 5 bases and J by 5 bases. The CDR3 runs 17 residues. Germline values: CDR1 SEHNR, CDR2 FQNEAQ (reference sequence). The CDR3 nucleotides are TGTGCCAGCAGCGCGACGGACCGGGACAGCCAATTGTATGGCTACACCTTC. Amino acid sequence: CASSATDRDSQLYGYTF. The full variable domain, completed using reference TRBV7-9 and TRBJ1-2, is DTGVSQNPRHKITKRGQNVTFRCDPISEHNRLYWYRQTLGQGPEFLTYFQNEAQLEKSRLLSDRFSAERPKGSFSTLEIQRTEQGDSAMYLCASSATDRDSQLYGYTFGSGTRLTVV.

The chain employs TRBV25-1 and TRBJ2-2, with 9 bases identical to TRBD2. Germline-derived CDR1 and CDR2 are MGHDK and SYGVNS. This CDR3 is built from 15 residues. V lost 4 bases to trimming and J lost 0 bases; unmatched junction nucleotides: 0. As DNA, the CDR3 is TGTGCCAGCAGTGGACTAGCGGCGAACACCGGGGAGCTGTTTTTT. Residues: CASSGLAANTGELFF.

The rearrangement links TRBV18 to TRBJ1-5; possibly TRBD1 for D (5 bases). The CDR3 is 13 residues long. CDR1 and CDR2 (germline): KGHSH, LQKENI. The V end was cut by 6 bases, the J end by 2 bases, with 8 bases between. The CDR3 loop reads CASSEQGNQPQHF. The CDR3 DNA sequence: TGTGCCAGCTCCGAACAGGGCAATCAGCCCCAGCATTTT. Together with reference TRBV18 and TRBJ1-5, the CDR3 gives the full variable domain: NAGVMQNPRHLVRRRGQEARLRCSPMKGHSHVYWYRQLPEEGLKFMVYLQKENIIDESGMPKERFSAEFPKEGPSILRIQQVVRGDSAAYFCASSEQGNQPQHFGDGTRLSIL.

The chain joins TRBV7-2 to TRBJ2-3, with a possible D match to TRBD1 (5 bases). Germline V gene sequence: CDR1 SGHTA, CDR2 FQGNSA. The germline V and J ends were trimmed by 5 bases and 6 bases, with 12 bases remaining between them. This CDR3 spans 13 amino acids. This CDR3 is CASSGDSHDTQYF. Written as DNA, the CDR3 is TGTGCCAGCAGCGGAGACAGTCACGATACGCAGTATTTT.

J is TRBJ2-7 and V is TRBV30; D is undetermined. V was cut by 3 bases and J by 2 bases, with 11 bases left in between. This CDR3 has 13 residues. Germline CDR1 GTSNPN, CDR2 SVGIG (reference sequence). CDR3 bases: TGTGCCTGGAGCAGTACACCTCCCTACGAGCAGTACTTC. Translating it yields CAWSSTPPYEQYF.

J is TRBJ2-7 and V is TRBV6-5, with D possibly being TRBD1 (5 bases). V lost 6 bases, J lost 6 bases, and 21 bases lay in between. Per germline, CDR1 MNHEY and CDR2 SVGAGI. The CDR3 sequence is 15 residues long. Here the CDR3 DNA reads TGTGCCAGCAGGTCGTCAGGGTGGGGAAGGGTCGAGCAGTACTTC. Amino acid sequence: CASRSSGWGRVEQYF.

This clone has more than one count but fewer than ten. This chain links TRBV7-9 with TRBJ2-2; D is possibly TRBD2 (5 bases). V shed 7 bases and J shed 4 bases, with 10 bases lying between them. Germline CDR1 reads SEHNR; CDR2 reads FQNEAQ (reference sequence). The CDR3 is 13 residues long. The CDR3 DNA reads as TGTGCCAGCACCGAAGGAGGCACCGGGGAGCTGTTTTTT. Translating gives CASTEGGTGELFF.

V gene TRBV5-6 combines with J gene TRBJ1-1, with D possibly being TRBD1 (6 bases). This CDR3 has 14 amino acids. The V gene lost 0 bases and the J gene lost 7 bases, with 13 bases spanning the gap. Germline V gives CDR1 SGHDT, CDR2 YYEEEE. CDR3 sequence reads: CASSLGGGGVEAFF. The CDR3 DNA follows: TGTGCCAGCAGCTTGGGAGGGGGTGGGGTTGAAGCTTTCTTT.

The chain couples TRBV6-6 to TRBJ2-1, with TRBD1 matching over 8 bases. J gave up 0 bases and V 2 bases, and 0 bases lay outside the gene matches. Germline CDR1 is MNHNY and CDR2 is SVGAGI (reference sequence). This CDR3 has 15 amino acids. The CDR3 loop is CASSYGQGSYNEQFF. CDR3 in DNA: TGTGCCAGCAGTTACGGACAGGGCTCCTACAATGAGCAGTTCTTC.

The chain combines TRBV5-1 with TRBJ2-3; 7 bases are shared with TRBD2. The CDR3 has 14 residues. Per germline, CDR1 SGHRS and CDR2 YFSETQ. V trimming: 4 bases; J trimming: 2 bases; junction bases outside the gene matches: 4. The CDR3 region is CASSLSGNTDTQYF. The CDR3 region has the DNA TGCGCCAGCAGCCTGAGCGGGAACACAGATACGCAGTATTTT. Full variable domain (remainder filled in from reference TRBV5-1 and TRBJ2-3): KAGVTQTPRYLIKTRGQQVTLSCSPISGHRSVSWYQQTPGQGLQFLFEYFSETQRNKGNFPGRFSGRQFSNSRSEMNVSTLELGDSALYLCASSLSGNTDTQYFGPGTRLTVL.

This chain links TRBV19 with TRBJ1-3, with D unresolved. The CDR3 has 15 residues. The germline V gene encodes CDR1 LNHDA and CDR2 SQIVND (reference sequence). The V end lost 5 bases, the J end lost 0 bases, and 11 bases lay between the germline ends. The CDR3 coding sequence is TGTGCCAGTAGTCCCGGTCGCTTCTCTGGAAACACCATATATTTT. Translating gives CASSPGRFSGNTIYF.

The rearrangement uses TRBV11-3 and TRBJ2-3, with 8 bases lining up with TRBD1. The V segment lost 5 bases and the J segment 4 bases; nucleotides outside the gene matches: 8. Germline V lookup: CDR1 SGHNT, CDR2 YENEEA. CDR3 length equals 15 residues. The CDR3 DNA follows: TGTGCCAGCAGCCGCCAGGGGGCGAGGGCAGATACGCAGTATTTT. This encodes CASSRQGARADTQYF.

The chain joins TRBV30 to TRBJ1-2; TRBD1 is a possible D gene (6 bases). V gave up 2 bases and J gave up 4 bases, with 14 bases separating them. The germline CDR1 and CDR2 sequences are GTSNPN and SVGIG (reference sequence). The CDR3 is made up of 14 amino acids. Here the CDR3 reads CAWSLRQESYGYTF. The CDR3 DNA reads TGTGCCTGGAGTCTCCGACAGGAAAGCTATGGCTACACCTTC. Supplemented by reference TRBV30 and TRBJ1-2, the full variable domain reads SQTIHQWPATLVQPVGSPLSLECTVEGTSNPNLYWYRQAAGRGLQLLFYSVGIGQISSEVPQNLSASRPQDRQFILSSKKLLLSDSGFYLCAWSLRQESYGYTFGSGTRLTVV.

The chain has TRBV29-1 and TRBJ1-1; D is perhaps TRBD1 (5 bases). This CDR3 region has 13 residues. The germline V gene encodes CDR1 SQVTM and CDR2 ANQGSEA. Trimming removed 2 bases at V and 4 bases at J, with 11 bases between. The CDR3 reads CSVEMAQGTEAFF. The DNA of the CDR3 is TGCAGCGTTGAAATGGCCCAGGGCACTGAAGCTTTCTTT.

The gene calls are TRBV6-1 and TRBJ2-2, with TRBD2 matching 7 bases. The length of the CDR3 is 15 residues. V was pared by 8 bases and J by 4 bases, with 10 bases of the junction left unmatched. Germline CDR1 MNHNS, CDR2 SASEGT. The CDR3 is CASPGAGAITGELFF. The CDR3 region has the DNA TGTGCCAGCCCCGGGGCGGGAGCGATCACCGGGGAGCTGTTTTTT.

This clone appeared once. The J gene is TRBJ2-7, the V gene TRBV19, with TRBD1 matching 7 bases. CDR3 size: 13 residues. Germline loops: CDR1 LNHDA, CDR2 SQIVND (reference sequence). Trimming took 4 bases from V and 3 from J; bases not matched to a gene: 3. DNA of the CDR3: TGTGCCAGTAGTAATAGACAGGGCTACGAGCAGTACTTC. As protein: CASSNRQGYEQYF.

On this clone itself: A far larger clone lies a single base away; this is likely a read error. This chain joins TRBV6-5 and TRBJ2-3; 9 nucleotides line up with TRBD2. The trim removed 2 bases at V and 0 bases at J, leaving 0 bases unmatched. The germline gives CDR1 MNHEY, CDR2 SVGAGI. This CDR3 has 15 amino acids. Written as DNA, the CDR3 is TGTGCCAGCAGTTACACTAGCGGGAGCACAGATACGCAGTATTTT. Translation gives CASSYTSGSTDTQYF.

The CDR3 is CAWSTGREGNEQFF. CDR3 coding DNA: TGTGCCTGGAGTACAGGGCGGGAGGGCAATGAGCAGTTCTTC. The rearrangement uses TRBV30 and TRBJ2-1, with 9 bases matching TRBD2. The CDR3 covers 14 residues. Germline CDR1 reads GTSNPN; CDR2 reads SVGIG (reference sequence). V dropped 2 bases and J dropped 6; count of bases not matched to a gene: 5.

This chain connects TRBV19 to TRBJ2-3; TRBD1 agrees at 10 bases. Trimming removed 9 bases from V and 4 bases from J; junction bases left unmatched: 1. The CDR3 runs to 12 residues. CDR1 and CDR2 (germline): LNHDA, SQIVND (reference sequence). DNA of the CDR3: TGTGCCAGCGGGACAGGGGCAGATACGCAGTATTTT. Amino acids: CASGTGADTQYF.

The chain joins TRBV29-1 to TRBJ2-5, with TRBD2 as a possible D gene (5 bases). Gene TRBJ2-7 matches the end of the DNA better, so the J call may be wrong. This CDR3 has 12 residues. CDR1 and CDR2 from the germline V gene are SQVTM and ANQGSEA. The CDR3 nucleotides are TGCAGCGTTCGCGGGCCAATCTACGAGCAGTACTTC. Protein sequence: CSVRGPIYEQYF.

The V gene is TRBV7-2, the J gene TRBJ2-3, with D maybe TRBD2 (6 bases). CDR1 is SGHTA and CDR2 is FQGNSA in the germline V gene. V was trimmed by 4 bases and J by 0 bases, leaving 11 bases between them. The CDR3 sequence is 15 residues long. As DNA, the CDR3 is TGTGCCAGCAGCTCCCCGCGGGGAAGCACAGATACGCAGTATTTT. It is translated as CASSSPRGSTDTQYF. The entire variable domain, with the rest obtained from reference TRBV7-2 and TRBJ2-3, is as follows: GAGVSQSPSNKVTEKGKDVELRCDPISGHTALYWYRQSLGQGLEFLIYFQGNSAPDKSGLPSDRFSAERTGGSVSTLTIQRTQQEDSAVYLCASSSPRGSTDTQYFGPGTRLTVL.

The sample holds one count of this clone. The chain carries TRBV6-1 and TRBJ1-5; no clear D gene. Trimming took 3 bases from V and 9 from J, leaving 21 bases between them. CDR3 size: 16 residues. Germline V gives CDR1 MNHNS, CDR2 SASEGT. CDR3 nucleotides: TGTGCCAGCAGTGAGTTTTGGGTTGTAGCGGCGGGGCCCCAGCATTTT. It encodes CASSEFWVVAAGPQHF.

Only a few counts were recorded for this clone. This chain joins TRBV5-6 and TRBJ2-7; tentatively, D is TRBD2 (5 bases). The length of the CDR3 is 13 residues. Germline V lookup: CDR1 SGHDT, CDR2 YYEEEE. Between the trimmed V and J ends, which lost 1 base and 6 bases, there was a span of 11 bases. In DNA form, the CDR3 reads TGTGCCAGCAGCTTGTCCGGGATCGGCGAGCAGTACTTC. This translates into CASSLSGIGEQYF.

About this clone: The junction departs from the called germline gene at one end, perhaps through a read error. CDR3 in DNA: TGTTCCAGCAGCCCAGCGACTAGCGGGGGTGCAGATACGCAGTATTTT. This translates into CSSSPATSGGADTQYF. The rearrangement uses TRBV7-9 and TRBJ2-3; 12 positions match TRBD2. Germline values: CDR1 SEHNR, CDR2 FQNEAQ (reference sequence). The CDR3 totals 16 residues.

The chain combines TRBV6-1 with TRBJ2-1, with TRBD2 as a possible D gene (6 bases). V lost 8 bases to trimming and J lost 4 bases, with 18 bases between them. The CDR3 sequence is 15 residues long. Germline V lookup: CDR1 MNHNS, CDR2 SASEGT. CDR3 nucleotides: TGTGCCAGCGGAGGGGAGAGCGGGTCGTACAATGAGCAGTTCTTC. It yields the protein CASGGESGSYNEQFF.

The rearrangement links TRBV6-5 to TRBJ2-2, with D possibly matching TRBD2 (7 bases). The V gene's germline CDR1 is MNHEY and CDR2 SVGAGI. Trimming left V 0 bases short and J 6 bases short, with 14 bases between. The CDR3 extends over 16 amino acids. CDR3 coding DNA: TGTGCCAGCAGTTACTCGACCAGGGGAGGGGCCGGGGAGCTGTTTTTT. This translates into CASSYSTRGGAGELFF.

This chain connects TRBV11-3 to TRBJ2-7; tentatively, D is TRBD2 (5 bases). Trimming removed 4 bases at V and 2 bases at J, with 9 bases between. The CDR3 is 13 residues long. CDR1 is SGHNT, CDR2 YENEEA, per germline. For the CDR3, the DNA is TGTGCCAGCAGCTACCTAGCCGCCTACGAGCAGTACTTC. Amino acids: CASSYLAAYEQYF.

The V gene is TRBV9, the J gene TRBJ2-5, with TRBD1 as a possible D gene (5 bases). V lost 1 base and J 4 bases, leaving 5 bases between the germline ends. Germline V lookup: CDR1 SGDLS, CDR2 YYNGEE. CDR3 length: 12 amino acids. CDR3 nucleotide sequence: TGTGCCAGCAGCGTAAGGGGAGAGACCCAGTACTTC. Its translation: CASSVRGETQYF.

The chain's CDR3 is CASSFKGENYGYTF. CDR3 coding DNA: TGTGCCAGCAGCTTCAAGGGGGAGAACTATGGCTACACCTTC. This chain joins TRBV5-8 and TRBJ1-2, with D maybe TRBD1 (6 bases). The germline gives CDR1 SGHTS, CDR2 YDEGEE. The CDR3 consists of 14 residues. Between the trimmed V and J ends, which lost 2 bases and 2 bases, there was a span of 10 bases.